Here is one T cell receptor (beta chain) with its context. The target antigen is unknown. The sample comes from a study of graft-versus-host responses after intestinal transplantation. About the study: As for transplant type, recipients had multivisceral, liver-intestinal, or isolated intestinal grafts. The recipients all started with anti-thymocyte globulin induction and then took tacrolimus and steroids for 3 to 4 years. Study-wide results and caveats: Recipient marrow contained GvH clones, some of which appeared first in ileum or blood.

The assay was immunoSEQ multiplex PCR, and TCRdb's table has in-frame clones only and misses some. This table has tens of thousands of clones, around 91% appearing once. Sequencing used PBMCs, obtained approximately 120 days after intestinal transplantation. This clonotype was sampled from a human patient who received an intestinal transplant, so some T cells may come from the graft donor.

CDR3 loop: CASSLPLGESPREQYF. CDR3 DNA sequence: TGTGCCAGCAGCTTACCCCTGGGGGAGAGCCCCCGCGAGCAGTACTTC. The chain combines TRBV7-8 with TRBJ2-7; D tentatively reads TRBD1 or TRBD2 (5 bases each). The CDR3 is made up of 16 amino acids. V lost 2 bases and J lost 6, with 20 bases in between. Germline values: CDR1 SGHVS, CDR2 FQNEAQ.